These 4 T cell receptor beta chains were sequenced from one sample in a study of cytomegalovirus exposure and HLA in healthy donors. PCR primers comprised 60 Vbeta and 13 Jbeta primers. Measured with immunoSEQ multiplex PCR; TCRdb has only the in-frame clones, and not every one. The data show 110,000 to 150,000 clones, 60% to 80% seen once. Sequencing was performed on PBMCs. These receptors were collected from a male donor in good health and CMV-seronegative.

As for this clone: Compared with germline, one end of the junction differs, possibly owing to a read error. CDR3 in amino acids: CASSLGLAGAPWF. The CDR3 DNA reads TGCGCCAGCAGCTTGGGACTAGCGGGGGCCCCGTGGTTT. The chain couples TRBV5-1 to TRBJ2-3, with TRBD2 identical over 12 bases. CDR3 length equals 13 residues. Germline-derived CDR1 and CDR2 are SGHRS and YFSETQ.

Only one count was recorded for this clone. The V gene is TRBV7-9, the J gene TRBJ1-5; possible D gene TRBD1, 6 bases. V was cut by 0 bases and J by 10 bases, with 10 bases left in between. The CDR3 totals 13 residues. Germline V gives CDR1 SEHNR, CDR2 FQNEAQ (reference sequence). CDR3 DNA: TGTGCCAGCAGCTTAGCGCGACAGGATCCCCAGCATTTT. Translation: CASSLARQDPQHF. The full variable domain, in which reference TRBV7-9 and TRBJ1-5 provide the parts outside the CDR3, is DTGVSQNPRHKITKRGQNVTFRCDPISEHNRLYWYRQTLGQGPEFLTYFQNEAQLEKSRLLSDRFSAERPKGSFSTLEIQRTEQGDSAMYLCASSLARQDPQHFGDGTRLSIL.

This sequence joins TRBV5-1 and TRBJ2-2; D perhaps matches TRBD1 (6 bases). This CDR3 region has 15 residues. Germline assignment: CDR1 SGHRS and CDR2 YFSETQ. V was shortened by 6 bases and J by 7 bases, with 19 bases between the two germline ends. The CDR3 region has the DNA TGCGCCAGCACTAAGACTCAGGGGCACATCGGGGAGCTGTTTTTT. It encodes CASTKTQGHIGELFF. The full variable domain, its missing parts supplied by reference TRBV5-1 and TRBJ2-2, is KAGVTQTPRYLIKTRGQQVTLSCSPISGHRSVSWYQQTPGQGLQFLFEYFSETQRNKGNFPGRFSGRQFSNSRSEMNVSTLELGDSALYLCASTKTQGHIGELFFGEGSRLTVL.

This chain uses TRBV25-1 with TRBJ1-1, with TRBD1 identical over 8 bases. CDR3 length: 17 residues. V lost 6 bases and J lost 5; bases outside the gene matches: 17. Germline CDR1 MGHDK, CDR2 SYGVNS. The CDR3 region is CASSRQLWAGGTTEAFF. CDR3 coding DNA: TGTGCCAGCAGCCGACAACTTTGGGCAGGGGGCACGACTGAAGCTTTCTTT.